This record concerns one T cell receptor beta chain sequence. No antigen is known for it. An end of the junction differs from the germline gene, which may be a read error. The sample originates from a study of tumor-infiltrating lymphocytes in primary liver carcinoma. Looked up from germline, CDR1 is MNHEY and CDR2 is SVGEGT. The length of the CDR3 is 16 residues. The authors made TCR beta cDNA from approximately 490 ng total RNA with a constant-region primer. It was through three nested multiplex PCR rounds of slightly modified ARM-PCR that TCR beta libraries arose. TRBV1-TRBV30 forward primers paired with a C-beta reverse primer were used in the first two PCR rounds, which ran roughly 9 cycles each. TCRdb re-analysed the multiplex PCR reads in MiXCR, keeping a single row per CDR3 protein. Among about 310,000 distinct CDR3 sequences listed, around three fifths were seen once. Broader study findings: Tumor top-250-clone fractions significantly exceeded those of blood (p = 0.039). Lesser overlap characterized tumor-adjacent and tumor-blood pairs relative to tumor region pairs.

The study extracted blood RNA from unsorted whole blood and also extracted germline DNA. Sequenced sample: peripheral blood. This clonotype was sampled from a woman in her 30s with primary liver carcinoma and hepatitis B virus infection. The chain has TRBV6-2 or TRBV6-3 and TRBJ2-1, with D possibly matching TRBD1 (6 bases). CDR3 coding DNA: TGTACCAGCAGTACCCCCAGGACAGACCCCTTAAATGAGCAGTTCTTC. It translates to CTSSTPRTDPLNEQFF.